A selection of T cell receptor beta chains follows, all from one sample in a study of blood T cell repertoires in COVID-19. Using immunoSEQ multiplex PCR, the repertoire was profiled, and TCRdb retains in-frame clones only, with some absent. Here the sample spans 150,000 to 200,000 clones, more than 75% being singletons. The sample was peripheral blood. The receptor source for this set is a human donor in a cohort sampled during active COVID-19. Each CDR3 is given with its conserved first and last residue. The D gene is left open where the match is weak. Part of the rows lack a size; the others show once, few, many or a class for expanded clones.

TGCAGCGTCCAGGGAAATAATGGAAACACCATATATTTT	CSVQGNNGNTIYF	-	TRBV29-1	TRBJ1-3	few
TGTGCCAGCAGTTTATCGATCGGACTAGCGTCCAATGAGCAGTTCTTC	CASSLSIGLASNEQFF	TRBD2	TRBV27	TRBJ2-1	-
TGTGCCAGCAGCTTAGCCGGCTCTGGGGCCAACGTCCTGACTTTC	CASSLAGSGANVLTF	-	TRBV7-6	TRBJ2-6	-
TGTGCCAGCAGTTTAGCGGGACAGGGGTTCGATGAGCAGTTCTTC	CASSLAGQGFDEQFF	TRBD1	TRBV27	TRBJ2-1	-
TGTGCCTGGAGTGGAGTGCTGAACACTGAAGCTTTCTTT	CAWSGVLNTEAFF	-	TRBV30	TRBJ1-1	-
TGTGCCAGCAGCTTCCTAGCGGGAGAAACCTACGAGCAGTACTTC	CASSFLAGETYEQYF	TRBD2	TRBV7-2	TRBJ2-7	few
TGTGCCAGCAGCCAAGATTATGCGGGGACTAGCGGGAGCCTCTTATCCTACAATGAGCAGTTCTTC	CASSQDYAGTSGSLLSYNEQFF	TRBD2	TRBV3-1/TRBV3-2	TRBJ2-1	-
TGTGCCAGTAGTATAGGTCGCAGGGCTGGAAACACCATATATTTT	CASSIGRRAGNTIYF	-	TRBV19	TRBJ1-3	many
TGTGCCAGCAGCCAGGCCCTAGCGGGGCTCACAGATACGCAGTATTTT	CASSQALAGLTDTQYF	TRBD2	TRBV7-2	TRBJ2-3	-
TGTGCCAGCAGTGCTAGACTAGGTGGAGAGACCCAGTACTTC	CASSARLGGETQYF	-	TRBV2	TRBJ2-5	many
TGTGCCAGCAAGGGACACCTACTCTCCTACGAGCAGTACTTC	CASKGHLLSYEQYF	-	TRBV28	TRBJ2-7	once
TGTGCCATCAGTGAAGGGACAGTGGTAACTGAAGCTTTCTTT	CAISEGTVVTEAFF	TRBD1	TRBV10-3	TRBJ1-1	-
TGTGCCAGCAGCTCGGACAGGGAGGCTGGCTACACCTTC	CASSSDREAGYTF	TRBD1	TRBV5-5	TRBJ1-2	-
TGTGCCAGCAGCCAACAGGGGGAAGAGACCCAGTACTTC	CASSQQGEETQYF	TRBD1	TRBV7-8	TRBJ2-5	-
TGTGCCAGCAGCCCAAGACAGGGGGCCTACACTGAAGCTTTCTTT	CASSPRQGAYTEAFF	TRBD1	TRBV2	TRBJ1-1	-
TGTGCCAGCAGCGTAGCGGCAGGGGGATCCTACGAGCAGTACTTC	CASSVAAGGSYEQYF	TRBD1	TRBV9	TRBJ2-7	-
TGCGCCAGCAGCAACAACGTTCGACAGGGGGGACGAGAGACCCAGTACTTC	CASSNNVRQGGRETQYF	TRBD1	TRBV5-1	TRBJ2-5	-
TGCAGCGTTTACTGGACTAGCGGGAGGACCGGTCCAGAGACCCAGTACTTC	CSVYWTSGRTGPETQYF	TRBD2	TRBV29-1	TRBJ2-5	few
TGCGCCAGCAGCTCGGGACTCACAACTAATGAAAAACTGTTTTTT	CASSSGLTTNEKLFF	-	TRBV5-1	TRBJ1-4	once
TGTGCCAGCAGCGTAACTAGCGGGGGGACTTACGAGCAGTACTTC	CASSVTSGGTYEQYF	TRBD2	TRBV7-2	TRBJ2-7	-
TGTGCCAGCAGGGGCGGGGGGCTCGGAACGGATACGCAGTATTTT	CASRGGGLGTDTQYF	TRBD2	TRBV6-6	TRBJ2-3	-
TGTGCCAGCAGCTTGGAGGTCGGCAGGGGGCATGAAAAACTGTTTTTT	CASSLEVGRGHEKLFF	TRBD1	TRBV5-8	TRBJ1-4	-
TGTGCCAGCAGCCAAACGGCGGGGGTGAACACTGAAGCTTTCTTT	CASSQTAGVNTEAFF	-	TRBV14	TRBJ1-1	-
TGTGCCAGCAGCTTAGGCGACAGGAAAAGACTGTTTTTT	CASSLGDRKRLFF	-	TRBV7-2	TRBJ1-4	-
TGTGCCAGCAGGAGGGGGAACGAGCAGTACTTC	CASRRGNEQYF	-	TRBV6-5	TRBJ2-7	-
TGCAGCGTTGAAGGGGGCATCACTGAAGCTTTCTTT	CSVEGGITEAFF	-	TRBV29-1	TRBJ1-1	-
TGTGCCAGCAGTTCAAAGTGGACCCGGGACAAGGGAGCCTACGAGCAGTACTTC	CASSSKWTRDKGAYEQYF	-	TRBV28	TRBJ2-7	-
TGTGCCACCAGTGATCCCGGGTCAGGGCCAGATACGCAGTATTTT	CATSDPGSGPDTQYF	-	TRBV24-1	TRBJ2-3	-
TGTGCCAGCATTGCGGCCAGGGGAAGTAGTGAGCAGTTCTTC	CASIAARGSSEQFF	-	TRBV2	TRBJ2-1	-
TGTGCCAGCAGTTTTCAAGGGACTAGTGGGGCCGGGGAGCTGTTTTTT	CASSFQGTSGAGELFF	TRBD2	TRBV27	TRBJ2-2	-
TGTGCCAGCAGTTCCCGACCTAGCGGGAGAGGGGATACGCAGTATTTT	CASSSRPSGRGDTQYF	TRBD2	TRBV27	TRBJ2-3	-
TGTGCCAGCAGCCAGGGCGTCTACTATGGCTACACCTTC	CASSQGVYYGYTF	-	TRBV3-1/TRBV3-2	TRBJ1-2	-
TGCGCCAGCAGGGCTCGGGTCCGAAGACAGCATTTT	CASRARVRRQHF	-	TRBV23-1	TRBJ1-5	-
TGCGCCGGTCGACTAGCGGGGGCCACAGATACGCAGTATTTT	CAGRLAGATDTQYF	TRBD2	TRBV5-1	TRBJ2-3	-
TGTGCCAGCAGTTCCGAGGGACAGTTCACAGATACGCAGTATTTT	CASSSEGQFTDTQYF	TRBD1	TRBV6-7	TRBJ2-3	-
TGTGCCAGTAGTAAGTCGGGTACTCGGGACGAGCAGTACTTC	CASSKSGTRDEQYF	-	TRBV19	TRBJ2-7	-
TGTGCCAGCAGTTTTATACGGTACGAGCAGTACTTC	CASSFIRYEQYF	-	TRBV12-3/TRBV12-4	TRBJ2-7	-
TGTGCCAGCAGCTCCTGGGGTACAGGGGGTGGTTCACCCCTCCACTTT	CASSSWGTGGGSPLHF	TRBD1	TRBV7-2	TRBJ1-6	-
TGTGCCAGCAGTACATACAGGGTTGATGGCTACACCTTC	CASSTYRVDGYTF	-	TRBV6-2/TRBV6-3	TRBJ1-2	-
TGTGCCAGTAGTCGGACCGGGACAGGAAACTACGAGCAGTACTTC	CASSRTGTGNYEQYF	TRBD1	TRBV19	TRBJ2-7	-
TGTGCCAGCAGTTACTTCGAGGAACCCTACGAGCAGTACTTC	CASSYFEEPYEQYF	-	TRBV6-2/TRBV6-3	TRBJ2-7	-
TGTGCCAGCAGCTTAGCAGGGACAGGGGGAAACATTCAGTACTTC	CASSLAGTGGNIQYF	TRBD1	TRBV11-1	TRBJ2-4	few
TGTGCCATCAGTGCCACCGGACAGAACAACTATGGCTACACCTTC	CAISATGQNNYGYTF	-	TRBV10-3	TRBJ1-2	-
TGTGCCAGCAGTGAAGCAACAGGGACAGCCTCAGTTTCACCCCTCCACTTT	CASSEATGTASVSPLHF	TRBD1	TRBV6-1	TRBJ1-6	few
TGCGCCAGCAGCCAAGAAGGCGGAGGTTCGAGGGAGCAGTACTTC	CASSQEGGGSREQYF	-	TRBV4-1	TRBJ2-7	-
TGTGCCAGCAGCAAAGGACTAGCGGGGGGTGCGAATACGCAGTATTTT	CASSKGLAGGANTQYF	TRBD2	TRBV9	TRBJ2-3	once
TGTGCCAGCACCTTCGGGACTAGTAAAGGCGGGGAGCTGTTTTTT	CASTFGTSKGGELFF	TRBD2	TRBV7-9	TRBJ2-2	-
TGTGCCAGCAGCCCCCAGCTAGCGGGGCCATACAATGAGCAGTTCTTC	CASSPQLAGPYNEQFF	TRBD2	TRBV6-2/TRBV6-3	TRBJ2-1	-
TGTGCCAGCAAGGCGGGAGGGCCAGTGGATACGCAGTATTTT	CASKAGGPVDTQYF	TRBD2	TRBV7-2	TRBJ2-3	-